This T cell receptor beta chain was observed in a study of shared clonotypes between healthy human individuals. Per germline, CDR1 SNHLY and CDR2 FYNNEI. This CDR3 contains 13 residues. V lost 7 bases and J lost 4, with 13 bases in between. This clone has a single count. The donors were all Caucasian adults (living in Nashville, Tennessee). Sequencing used immunoSEQ multiplex PCR; TCRdb keeps in-frame clones, though not all of them. Found here are roughly 1 million clones, 60% to 80% of them singletons; the top ten hold nearly 1.5%. Sequencing was carried out using memory CD4+ T cells sorted from blood. As to subset: CD45RA-negative fraction. The sequence derives from a man between 18 and 35 years old in good health. J is TRBJ1-2 and V is TRBV2; D might be TRBD1 (6 bases). In DNA form, the CDR3 reads TGTGCCAGCACCCGGACAGCAATCTATGGCTACACCTTC. Translation: CASTRTAIYGYTF. The complete variable domain, with remaining parts taken from reference TRBV2 and TRBJ1-2, reads EPEVTQTPSHQVTQMGQEVILRCVPISNHLYFYWYRQILGQKVEFLVSFYNNEISEKSEIFDDQFSVERPDGSNFTLKIRSTKLEDSAMYFCASTRTAIYGYTFGSGTRLTVV.